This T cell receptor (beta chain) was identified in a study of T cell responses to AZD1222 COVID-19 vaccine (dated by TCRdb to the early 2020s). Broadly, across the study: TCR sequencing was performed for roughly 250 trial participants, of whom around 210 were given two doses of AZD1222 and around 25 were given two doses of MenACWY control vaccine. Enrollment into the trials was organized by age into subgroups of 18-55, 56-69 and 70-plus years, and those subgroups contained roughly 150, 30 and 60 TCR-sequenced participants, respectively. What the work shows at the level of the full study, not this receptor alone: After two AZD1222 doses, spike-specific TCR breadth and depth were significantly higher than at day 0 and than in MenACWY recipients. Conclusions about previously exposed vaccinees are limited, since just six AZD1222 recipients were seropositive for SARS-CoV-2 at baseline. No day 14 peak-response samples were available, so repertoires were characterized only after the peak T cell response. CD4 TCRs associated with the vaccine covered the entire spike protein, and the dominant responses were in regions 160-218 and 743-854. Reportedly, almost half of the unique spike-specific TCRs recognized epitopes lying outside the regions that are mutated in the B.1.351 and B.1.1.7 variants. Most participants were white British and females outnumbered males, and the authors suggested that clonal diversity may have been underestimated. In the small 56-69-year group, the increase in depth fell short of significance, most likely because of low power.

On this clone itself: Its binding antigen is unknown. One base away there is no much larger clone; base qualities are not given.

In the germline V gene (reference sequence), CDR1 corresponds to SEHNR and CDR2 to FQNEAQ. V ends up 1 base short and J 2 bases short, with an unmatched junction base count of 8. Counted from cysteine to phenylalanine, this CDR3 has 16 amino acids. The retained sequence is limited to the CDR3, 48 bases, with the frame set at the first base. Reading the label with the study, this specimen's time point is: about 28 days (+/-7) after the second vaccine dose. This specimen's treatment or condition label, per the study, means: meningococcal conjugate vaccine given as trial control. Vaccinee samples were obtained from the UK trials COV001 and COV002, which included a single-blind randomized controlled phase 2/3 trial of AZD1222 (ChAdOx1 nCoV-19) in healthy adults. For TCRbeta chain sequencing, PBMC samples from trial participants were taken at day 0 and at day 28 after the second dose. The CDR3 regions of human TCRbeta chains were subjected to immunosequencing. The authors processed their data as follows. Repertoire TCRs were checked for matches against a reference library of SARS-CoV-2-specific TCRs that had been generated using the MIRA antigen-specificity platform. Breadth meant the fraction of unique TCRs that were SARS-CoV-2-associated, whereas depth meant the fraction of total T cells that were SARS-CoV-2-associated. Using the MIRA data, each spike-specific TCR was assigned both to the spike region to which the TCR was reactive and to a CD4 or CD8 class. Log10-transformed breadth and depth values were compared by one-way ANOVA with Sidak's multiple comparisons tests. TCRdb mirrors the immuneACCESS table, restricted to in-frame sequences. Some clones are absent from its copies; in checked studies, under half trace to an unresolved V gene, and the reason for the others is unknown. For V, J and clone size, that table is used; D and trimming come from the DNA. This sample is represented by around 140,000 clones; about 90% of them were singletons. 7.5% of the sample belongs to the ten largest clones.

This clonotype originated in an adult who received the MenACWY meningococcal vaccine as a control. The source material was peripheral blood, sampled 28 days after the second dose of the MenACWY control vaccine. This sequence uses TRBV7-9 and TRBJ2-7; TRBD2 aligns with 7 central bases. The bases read TGTGCCAGCAGCTTAGGAGGGAGCGGGAAAACCTACGAGCAGTACTTC. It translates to CASSLGGSGKTYEQYF.